This T cell receptor (beta chain) was found in a study of T cells in Graves' hyperthyroidism and ophthalmopathy (dated by TCRdb to about 2019). Background on the whole study: Peripheral blood was sampled at the time of initial diagnosis, prior to any treatment. A discovery cohort of approximately 100 patients, about 40 with Graves' ophthalmopathy and over 55 with stable Graves' hyperthyroidism, was used to find distinguishing TCR V-J signatures. Prospective prediction of ophthalmopathy was tested in an independent validation cohort of fewer than 20 hyperthyroidism patients and 15 to 17 patients who later progressed to ophthalmopathy. The roughly 91 discovery patients were randomly split 7:3 into training and test sets. Thyroid tissue and blood T-cell repertoires from six Graves' hyperthyroidism patients were also compared in the study. After sampling, hyperthyroidism patients received methimazole starting at 30 mg daily, and ophthalmopathy patients received high-dose intravenous methylprednisolone. TCR Vbeta CDR3 sequencing of 120 to 150 peripheral blood samples (roughly 43 ophthalmopathy, 70 to 85 hyperthyroidism and some 17 progressor patients) is reported in the paper. What the work shows at the level of the full study, not this receptor alone: A 13 V-J signature model separated ophthalmopathy from stable hyperthyroidism, with nearly 90% sensitivity and 81.08% specificity in cross-validation and 80%/75% in testing. Sample size was not statistically predetermined, and investigators were not blinded to group allocation. In validation, the model predicted progression to ophthalmopathy a median of around 6.5 months before onset, with about 70% sensitivity and almost 75% specificity. Most expanded thyroid clonotypes (frequency above 0.001) were also found in blood, which suggests that blood repertoires may mirror thyroid immune responses.

This clonotype has just a few counts. The target of this receptor is not known. No per-base quality is available; no much larger clone lies one base away. Amplification of TCR beta CDR3 regions was carried out from RNA transcripts. For the first round of RT-PCR on the TCR CDR3, the HTBI primer set was used together with the Qiagen OneStep RT-PCR kit. A second multiplex PCR round built the libraries, followed by size selection and purification. Sequencing of the libraries was done on an Illumina HiSeq2000 using paired-end 100 bp reads. The paper's data handling went like this. SOAPnuke was used to process the raw data, throwing out any read that contained adapters or uncalled bases, had a mean Phred below 15, or lacked an exact constant-primer or identifier match. High-quality paired reads were merged using COPE v1.2.5, and each unique nucleotide sequence was defined as a clonotype. MiTCR v1.1 was used to align clonotypes to the IMGT TRBV, TRBD and TRBJ reference segments. Only V-J combinations with frequency above 0.0001, covering about 99% of repertoires, were analysed. The TCS score was defined as the ratio of F50 (clonal expansion) to E x V (chaos), calculated using BLOSUM62-based TCRdist between CDR3 peptides within each V-J. Welch's t-statistics and random forest reduced just over 500 V-J features to roughly 13, which were used in a naive Bayes classifier (R e1071). Starting from the raw public reads, TCRdb applied fastp trimming at Q25, assembled clones with MiXCR and retained in-frame beta chains. Rows with one shared CDR3 protein collapse into an entry with the most common genes and DNA. TCRdb's processing, not the authors', yielded these V and J calls. Counted in this sample were 350,000 to 400,000 distinct CDR3 sequences; 15% of them appeared once. The top ten constitute 32% of the sample.

A patient counted as having stable Graves' hyperthyroidism if no progression to ophthalmopathy occurred over 18 months of follow-up. Hyperthyroidism patients were newly diagnosed, with disease duration under 2 months, and aged 18 to 65 years. Exclusion was applied to patients with uncontrolled infections, other autoimmune diseases, pregnancy or lactation. Diagnoses were established on the basis of clinical symptoms, serum thyroxine and TRAb, thyroid ultrasound, and orbital computed tomography. PBMCs were separated from 7.5 to 10 ml of fresh peripheral blood using Ficoll-Paque density gradient centrifugation. Total RNA was extracted using Trizol reagent, and RNA quality was assessed on an Agilent 2100 Bioanalyzer. This clonotype was sampled from a woman between 25 and 40 years old with Graves' hyperthyroidism. The sample was blood.

The sequence in DNA is TGTGCCAGCAGTTTGGCGGGGTACGGGGCCAACGTCCTGACTTTC. This encodes CASSLAGYGANVLTF. This chain joins TRBV27 to TRBJ2-6; 6 matching bases give a weak D call of TRBD2. CDR3 length: 15 amino acids, cysteine to phenylalanine. Left in the record is the CDR3 DNA by itself, 45 bases read in frame from the first base. The CDR1 and CDR2 encoded by the germline V gene (reference sequence) are MNHEY and SMNVEV. At the junction V is shortened by 3 bases and J by 4 bases, with 10 bases in between.